This T cell receptor beta chain was documented in a study of cytomegalovirus exposure and HLA in healthy donors. The PCR ran on 60 Vbeta and 13 Jbeta primers. TCRdb keeps only in-frame clones here, not all; method: immunoSEQ multiplex PCR. The sample yields fewer than 250,000 clones, roughly 80% seen once. CDR3 size: 17 residues. V lost 3 bases, J lost 0 bases, and 6 bases stayed unmatched. Germline V gives CDR1 SGHNT, CDR2 YYREEE (reference sequence). This chain connects TRBV5-4 to TRBJ2-1; 10 positions match TRBD2. The sequenced sample consisted of PBMCs. The receptor comes from a man aged 25-40 years in good health and CMV-seronegative. CDR3 region: CASSSGQRGGSYNEQFF. The DNA for the CDR3 is TGTGCCAGCAGCTCCGGGCAGCGGGGGGGCTCCTACAATGAGCAGTTCTTC.